These 12 T cell receptor beta chains came from one sample sequenced in a study of human thymus T cells. This table comes from immunoSEQ multiplex PCR, and its TCRdb copy is limited to in-frame clones, with some not included. The data contain around 130,000 clones, approximately 96% of them singletons. Corrective cardiac surgery supplied the resected thymus tissue. The sample taken for sequencing was thymus tissue. The receptors derive from a boy younger than two with a congenital heart defect but otherwise immunologically healthy.

The CDR3 nucleotides read TGTGCCAGCGGGTCAGGGGAATTAGAGGGTGAGCAGTTCTTC. Protein: CASGSGELEGEQFF. The chain uses TRBV7-9 and TRBJ2-1; maybe TRBD1 (6 bases). This CDR3 is 14 amino acids long. V was trimmed by 8 bases and J by 9 bases, leaving 20 bases between them. The germline V gene has CDR1 SEHNR and CDR2 FQNEAQ (reference sequence). Drawing the rest from reference TRBV7-9 and TRBJ2-1, the complete variable domain is DTGVSQNPRHKITKRGQNVTFRCDPISEHNRLYWYRQTLGQGPEFLTYFQNEAQLEKSRLLSDRFSAERPKGSFSTLEIQRTEQGDSAMYLCASGSGELEGEQFFGPGTRLTVL.

The rearrangement uses TRBV6-6 and TRBJ1-6, with D maybe TRBD1 (5 bases). The V end lost 7 bases, the J end lost 8 bases, and 12 bases lay between the germline ends. CDR1 and CDR2 (germline): MNHNY, SVGAGI (reference sequence). The CDR3 extends over 13 amino acids. CDR3 loop: CASTVDMDSPLHF. CDR3 DNA sequence: TGTGCCAGCACCGTGGACATGGATTCACCCCTCCACTTT.

The chain links TRBV4-3 to TRBJ1-3, with a tentative D call TRBD1 (5 bases). Trimming stripped 2 bases from V and 4 bases from J, with 9 bases between. Germline V gene sequence: CDR1 LGHNA, CDR2 YSLEER. The CDR3 runs to 14 residues. The CDR3 here is CASSQLGVGNTIYF. CDR3 DNA sequence: TGCGCCAGCAGCCAATTAGGGGTCGGAAACACCATATATTTT.

The chain couples TRBV19 to TRBJ2-7, with 8 positions matching TRBD1. The CDR3 is 15 residues long. Germline V gene data show CDR1 as LNHDA and CDR2 as SQIVND (reference sequence). The junction had 9 bases not matched to a gene; V was cut back by 6 bases and J by 2 bases. CDR3 in DNA: TGTGCCAGTAGCTACCGGCCGGGACAGGCCTACGAGCAGTACTTC. It is translated as CASSYRPGQAYEQYF.

The chain recombines TRBV28 with TRBJ1-1; D remains ambiguous. The CDR3 extends over 14 amino acids. Trimming took off 2 bases at V and 8 bases at J, with 15 bases between the two ends. Germline V CDR1 and CDR2: MDHEN, SYDVKM. Written as DNA, the CDR3 is TGTGCCAGCAGTTTACCCGGCGGGTGTTCAGAAGCTTTCTTT. This translates into CASSLPGGCSEAFF.

The chain has TRBV7-6 and TRBJ1-3; D not certain. The length of the CDR3 is 14 residues. Germline V gives CDR1 SGHVS, CDR2 FNYEAQ. V lost 5 bases, J lost 5 bases, and 13 bases lay in between. The CDR3 DNA is TGTGCCAGCAGCCCCCACCGGGAGAGAAACACCATATATTTT. This translates into CASSPHRERNTIYF.

The chain employs TRBV6-6 and TRBJ1-2; D might be TRBD1 (5 bases). The germline V and J ends were trimmed by 3 bases and 0 bases, with 8 bases remaining between them. Germline V gene sequence: CDR1 MNHNY, CDR2 SVGAGI (reference sequence). The CDR3 consists of 14 residues. The CDR3 nucleotides read TGTGCCAGCAGTTATTTGGGGGCTAACTATGGCTACACCTTC. It translates to CASSYLGANYGYTF.

This chain connects TRBV19 to TRBJ1-6; D is possibly TRBD1 (5 bases). The CDR3 runs 15 residues. The V gene's germline CDR1 is LNHDA and CDR2 SQIVND (reference sequence). Trimming left V 6 bases short and J 8 bases short, with 17 bases between. The CDR3 region has the DNA TGTGCCAGTAGCAAAAAGGACGGGGGGTATTCACCCCTCCACTTT. Its protein is CASSKKDGGYSPLHF.

The gene calls are TRBV29-1 and TRBJ1-1, with 8 bases fitting TRBD1. Germline trimming cut 2 bases from V and 3 bases from J; bases unmatched to any gene: 5. Germline CDR1 reads SQVTM; CDR2 reads ANQGSEA. The CDR3 totals 14 residues. The CDR3, as DNA: TGCAGCGTTGAACTCAGGGGGCTGGACACTGAAGCTTTCTTT. Its translation is CSVELRGLDTEAFF.

J is TRBJ2-7 and V is TRBV4-2; D not resolved. The V and J ends lost 4 bases and 4 bases respectively, with 11 bases between them. This CDR3 spans 13 amino acids. CDR1 and CDR2 (germline): LGHNA, YNFKEQ. The CDR3 DNA is TGTGCCAGCAGCCTCTGGCGTCATTACGAGCAGTACTTC. This translates into CASSLWRHYEQYF.

The chain combines TRBV4-3 with TRBJ1-3, with a weak D call TRBD1 (6 bases). Germline values: CDR1 LGHNA, CDR2 YSLEER. CDR3 length: 17 residues. Trimming left V 6 bases short and J 3 bases short, with 21 bases between. The DNA of the CDR3 is TGCGCCAGCAGGGGTATAGGTGGGGGGGGCTGTGGAAACACCATATATTTT. It encodes CASRGIGGGGCGNTIYF.

The chain employs TRBV6-5 and TRBJ1-6; TRBD1 is a possible D gene (5 bases). V was clipped by 8 bases and J by 0 bases, with 8 bases between them. CDR1 MNHEY and CDR2 SVGAGI come from the germline V gene. The CDR3 has 14 amino acids. CDR3 coding DNA: TGTGCCAGCTGGGACTGCTCCTATAATTCACCCCTCCACTTT. It specifies CASWDCSYNSPLHF.